This T cell receptor beta chain was sequenced during a study of cytomegalovirus exposure and HLA in healthy donors. Study-level results: Because they were indistinguishable, some V segments, including TRBV6-2 and TRBV6-3, were excluded. The presence/absence work took it that sequencing depth was about the same across donors. At a 0.05 false discovery rate, a later analysis found about 17,000 TCR beta sequences to be associated with HLA alleles. Sequencing had likely introduced a cluster of highly shared sequence variants as an artifact.

A few counts support this clone. Its cognate antigen is unknown. PCR involved 60 Vbeta and 13 Jbeta primers. The repertoire was sequenced with immunoSEQ multiplex PCR; TCRdb's copy has only in-frame clones and lacks some. The top ten hold approximately 9.7% of the sample, which has 55,000 to 80,000 clones, around 78% seen once. Germline V gives CDR1 SGHDT, CDR2 YYEEEE. The CDR3 runs to 14 residues. The V end was cut by 3 bases, the J end by 1 base, with 8 bases between. This rearrangement joins TRBV5-6 to TRBJ1-3; D remains unclear. This TCR was recovered from a man between 40 and 49 years old in good health and CMV-seronegative. Source material: PBMCs. The CDR3 reads CASSWAPSGNTIYF. CDR3 DNA: TGTGCCAGCAGCTGGGCACCGTCTGGAAACACCATATATTTT.